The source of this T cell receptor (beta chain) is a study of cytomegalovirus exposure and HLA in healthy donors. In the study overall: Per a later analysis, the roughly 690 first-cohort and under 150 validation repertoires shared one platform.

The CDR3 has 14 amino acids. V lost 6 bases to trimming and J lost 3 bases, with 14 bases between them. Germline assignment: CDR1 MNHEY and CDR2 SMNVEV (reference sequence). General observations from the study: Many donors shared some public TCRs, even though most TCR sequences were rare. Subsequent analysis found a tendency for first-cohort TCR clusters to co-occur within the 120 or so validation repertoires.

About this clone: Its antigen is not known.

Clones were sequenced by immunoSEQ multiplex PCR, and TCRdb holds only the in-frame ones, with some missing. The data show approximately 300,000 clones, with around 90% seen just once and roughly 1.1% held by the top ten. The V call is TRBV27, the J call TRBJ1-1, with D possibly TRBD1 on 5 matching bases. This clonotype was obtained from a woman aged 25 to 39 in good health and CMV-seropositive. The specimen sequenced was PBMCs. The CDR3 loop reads CASSPLDSYTEAFF. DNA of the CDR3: TGTGCCAGCAGCCCCCTAGACAGCTACACTGAAGCTTTCTTT.